A single T cell receptor beta chain is shown here with its context. J lost 7 bases, V lost 10 bases, and 4 bases had no gene match. The CDR3 covers 13 residues. The germline V gene has CDR1 KGHSH and CDR2 LQKENI. Per the original methods: Amplification of reference gene primers provided the estimated nucleated cell counts. Measured with immunoSEQ multiplex PCR; TCRdb has only the in-frame clones, and not every one. The V and J calls and clone size were taken over from that table, and D and trimming were inferred from the DNA. The table lists approximately 150,000 clones, 75% to 90% of them singletons. The data stem from a study of blood T cell repertoires in COVID-19.

The TCR originated in a human donor in a cohort sampled during active COVID-19. The material sequenced was peripheral blood. The rearrangement links TRBV18 to TRBJ2-3; 14 bases are shared with TRBD2. The CDR3 nucleotides are TGTGCCACGGGACTAGCGGGGGAGCATACGCAGTATTTT. Its translation is CATGLAGEHTQYF.